A selection of T cell receptor beta chains follows, all from one sample in a study of blood T cell repertoires in COVID-19. Profiled with immunoSEQ multiplex PCR; TCRdb holds only in-frame clones, not every one. The table lists some 240,000 clones, roughly 81% of them singletons. Sequencing used peripheral blood. The receptors shown here come from a woman of 80 years or more with COVID-19, enrolled during active disease. The conserved cysteine and the conserved F or W are not part of the CDR3 here.

cdr3_aa cdr3_length v_call
ASSYDGTGLGSPLH 14 TRBV6-6
ASSPGQARGTGELF 14 TRBV7-3
ASNYRGGNEKLF 12 TRBV2
ASSPLGADTQY 11 TRBV18
ASSYSYEQY 9 TRBV19
ATSRGRGGNTEAF 13 TRBV15
ASSPPGGQGAINEQF 15 TRBV18
ASSLGLAGRQETQY 14 TRBV28
ASSRSGARALYEQY 14 TRBV3-1/TRBV3-2
ASSYSGGDNQPQH 13 TRBV6-6
ASSLASGVYTGELF 14 TRBV5-4
ASSLGTRDRALLLYGYT 17 TRBV5-1
ASSFLSGRHT 10 TRBV7-8
ASSFTGGGYT 10 TRBV5-1
ASSVAGGYSPLH 12 TRBV9
ASSRPGTGNQPQH 13 TRBV7-9
ASSYGGSYNEQF 12 TRBV6-2/TRBV6-3
ASSLRTGGNQPQH 13 TRBV28
ASSRTGKETQY 11 TRBV28
ASSDTSTSGAGELF 14 TRBV6-4
ASARDRGQKLF 11 TRBV3-1/TRBV3-2
ASSEPSVGTDTQY 13 TRBV10-2
ASSQGDSSYEQY 12 TRBV4-3
ASSLDLGIPRYT 12 TRBV5-1
AWSYDYGYT 9 TRBV30
AIGAGEYQPQH 11 TRBV10-3
ASGGGRETQY 10 TRBV6-6
ASSTSRLGGYGYT 13 TRBV19
ASSLGGSPSSYEQY 14 TRBV5-1
AWVPTIPGQGGVYIYNEQF 19 TRBV30
AWSVQHGTEAF 11 TRBV30
ASSPGERSTDTQY 13 TRBV11-2
ASSLDRSQPQH 11 TRBV7-3
ASKANTEAF 9 TRBV6-5
ASRTGRLNTEAF 12 TRBV10-2
ASSYSTSGNEQY 12 TRBV6-2/TRBV6-3